This record concerns one T cell receptor (beta chain) sequence. The antigen remains unidentified. This record belongs to a study of fetal regulatory T cell absence and autoimmunity. Study-wide background: The IPEX patients lacked clinical diabetes but had exocrine pancreas autoimmunity.

This was a survey-level run. Repertoires were generated with immunoSEQ multiplex PCR, while TCRdb's copy carries only in-frame clones and drops some. This table holds just over 45,000 clones, roughly 80% found once. The study, taken as a whole, reports: Some top pancreas TCR clones were over 85-fold enriched versus cord blood. Antigen-driven pancreatic autoimmunity before birth in IPEX was inferred from oligoclonal enrichment.

Germline V gene data show CDR1 as MGHRA and CDR2 as YSYEKL. The CDR3 contains 15 residues. Trimming pared 5 bases from V and 2 bases from J, leaving 14 bases between. The rearrangement joins TRBV4-1 to TRBJ2-3, with D perhaps TRBD1 or TRBD2 (5 bases each). Sequenced sample: cord blood. The source is a newborn boy with IPEX syndrome. This CDR3 is CASSYRDLFTDTQYF. The DNA of the CDR3 is TGCGCCAGCAGCTACCGGGACCTATTCACAGATACGCAGTATTTT.